These 9 T cell receptor beta chains were all obtained from the same sample, sequenced in a study of T cells in localized non-small cell lung cancer (dated by TCRdb to the early 2020s). The library was prepared using the immunoSEQ multiplex PCR assay. The table comes from immuneACCESS by way of TCRdb, which keeps in-frame sequences with V and J called. Part of the clones is missing from these tables; in studies checked, under half for an unresolved V gene and the rest for unknown reasons. Within this sample are approximately 45,000 clones, with 65% to 90% of them counted one time only. The ten largest account for 17% of the sample. The source material was peripheral blood mononuclear cells, sampled before any cancer treatment. The origin of the receptors is a man aged 40-75 years with stage III lung adenocarcinoma.

The chain is built from TRBV14 and TRBJ2-1; TRBD1 might be the D (6 bases). The CDR3 spans 17 residues. The V gene's germline CDR1 is SGHDN and CDR2 FVKESK. V was shortened by 4 bases and J by 0 bases, with 16 bases between the two germline ends. Written as DNA, the CDR3 is TGTGCCAGCAGCCGCGGAAGGGGGTCCCTCTCCTACAATGAGCAGTTCTTC. It is translated as CASSRGRGSLSYNEQFF.

V usage is TRBV7-2 and J usage is TRBJ2-5; no clear D. Trimming took 2 bases from V and 2 from J, leaving 6 bases between them. This CDR3 has 13 amino acids. CDR1 is SGHTA, CDR2 FQGNSA, per germline. CDR3 in amino acids: CASSLNWQETQYF. Written as DNA, the CDR3 is TGTGCCAGCAGCTTAAATTGGCAAGAGACCCAGTACTTC.

The CDR3 is CASSLAGEQFF. The CDR3 DNA sequence: TGTGCCAGCAGCTTAGCTGGGGAGCAGTTCTTC. V gene TRBV7-6 combines with J gene TRBJ2-1; D is undetermined. The CDR3 is 11 residues long. Germline values: CDR1 SGHVS, CDR2 FNYEAQ. Trimming pared 0 bases from V and 10 bases from J, leaving 4 bases between.

The gene calls are TRBV9 and TRBJ2-7; D perhaps matches TRBD1 (5 bases). Germline V gene data show CDR1 as SGDLS and CDR2 as YYNGEE. CDR3 size: 15 residues. Trimming removed 3 bases from V and 2 bases from J, with 15 bases in between. The CDR3 nucleotides are TGTGCCAGCAGCGCCGCGGCCCAGGGCCCCTACGAGCAGTACTTC. Protein: CASSAAAQGPYEQYF.

The J gene is TRBJ2-2, the V gene TRBV19, with D possibly matching TRBD1 (6 bases). The CDR3 contains 15 residues. V was pared by 10 bases and J by 1 base, with 16 bases between. The germline V gene encodes CDR1 LNHDA and CDR2 SQIVND (reference sequence). The chain's CDR3 is CATQDLTGNTGELFF. CDR3 coding DNA: TGTGCCACCCAAGATTTGACAGGGAACACCGGGGAGCTGTTTTTT.

The chain uses TRBV19 and TRBJ2-7; D is possibly TRBD1 (6 bases). Germline CDR1 reads LNHDA; CDR2 reads SQIVND (reference sequence). The CDR3 runs 17 residues. Deletions cut 1 base from V and 3 bases from J, with 19 bases between. The CDR3: CASSIGDIRDTVYEQYF. DNA of the CDR3: TGTGCCAGTAGTATAGGAGACATCCGGGACACGGTCTACGAGCAGTACTTC.

This chain connects TRBV29-1 to TRBJ2-3; possible D gene TRBD1, 6 bases. The ends were cut back, 6 bases at V and 1 base at J, with 17 bases in the middle. CDR3 length equals 15 residues. Germline CDR1 SQVTM, CDR2 ANQGSEA. CDR3 in DNA: TGCAGCGTGGGGAGTGGGACAATTCGCACAGATACGCAGTATTTT. It specifies CSVGSGTIRTDTQYF.

The chain recombines TRBV14 with TRBJ1-5; no firm D call. V was clipped by 1 base and J by 5 bases, with 6 bases between them. The CDR3 contains 13 residues. Germline lookup yields CDR1 SGHDN and CDR2 FVKESK. The CDR3 coding sequence is TGTGCCAGCAGCCAAGGGGGTTATCAGCCCCAGCATTTT. It is translated as CASSQGGYQPQHF.

This chain connects TRBV11-3 to TRBJ2-3, with a tentative D call TRBD2 (5 bases). The length of the CDR3 is 14 residues. V lost 3 bases and J 4 bases, leaving 11 bases between the germline ends. Germline V gene sequence: CDR1 SGHNT, CDR2 YENEEA. The CDR3 sequence is CASSFGGGADTQYF. For the CDR3, the DNA is TGTGCCAGCAGCTTCGGAGGTGGTGCAGATACGCAGTATTTT.